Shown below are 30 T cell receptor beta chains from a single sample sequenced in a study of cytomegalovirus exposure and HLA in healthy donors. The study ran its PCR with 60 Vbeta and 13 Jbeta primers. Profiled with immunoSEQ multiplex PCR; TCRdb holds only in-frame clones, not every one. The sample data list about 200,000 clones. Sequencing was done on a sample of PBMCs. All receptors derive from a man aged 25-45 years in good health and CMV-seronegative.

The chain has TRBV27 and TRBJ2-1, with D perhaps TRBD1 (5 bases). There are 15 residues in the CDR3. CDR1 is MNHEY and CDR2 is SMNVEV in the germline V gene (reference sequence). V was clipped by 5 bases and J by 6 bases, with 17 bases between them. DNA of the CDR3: TGTGCCAGCAGTCTACCAACAGGTTTCTCCAATGAGCAGTTCTTC. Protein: CASSLPTGFSNEQFF.

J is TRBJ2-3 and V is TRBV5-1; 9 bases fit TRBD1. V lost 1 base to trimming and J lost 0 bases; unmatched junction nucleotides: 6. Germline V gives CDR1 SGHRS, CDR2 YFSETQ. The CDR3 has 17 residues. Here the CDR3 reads CASSLQPGQGSTDTQYF. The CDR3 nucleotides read TGCGCCAGCAGCTTGCAACCAGGACAGGGGAGCACAGATACGCAGTATTTT.

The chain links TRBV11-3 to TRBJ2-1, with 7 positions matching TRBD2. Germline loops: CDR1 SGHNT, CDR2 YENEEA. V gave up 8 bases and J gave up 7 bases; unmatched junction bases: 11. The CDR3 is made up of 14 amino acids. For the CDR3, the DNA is TGTGCCAGCGGGCGGGATCTAGCGGCGAATGAGCAGTTCTTC. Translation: CASGRDLAANEQFF. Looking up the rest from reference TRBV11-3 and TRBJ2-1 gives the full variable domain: EAGVVQSPRYKIIEKKQPVAFWCNPISGHNTLYWYLQNLGQGPELLIRYENEEAVDDSQLPKDRFSAERLKGVDSTLKIQPAELGDSAVYLCASGRDLAANEQFFGPGTRLTVL.

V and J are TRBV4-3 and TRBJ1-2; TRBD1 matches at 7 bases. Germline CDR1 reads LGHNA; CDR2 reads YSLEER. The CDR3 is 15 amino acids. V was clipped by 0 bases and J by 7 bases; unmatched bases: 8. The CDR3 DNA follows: TGCGCCAGCAGCCAAGATCTCCGGGACAGATTTGGCTACACCTTC. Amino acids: CASSQDLRDRFGYTF.

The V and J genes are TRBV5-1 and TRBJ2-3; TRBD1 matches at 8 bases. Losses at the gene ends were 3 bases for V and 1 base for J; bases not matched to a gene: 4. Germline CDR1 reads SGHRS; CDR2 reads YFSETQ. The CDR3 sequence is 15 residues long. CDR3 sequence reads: CASSSAGGGTDTQYF. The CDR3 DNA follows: TGCGCCAGCAGCTCCGCAGGGGGCGGCACAGATACGCAGTATTTT.

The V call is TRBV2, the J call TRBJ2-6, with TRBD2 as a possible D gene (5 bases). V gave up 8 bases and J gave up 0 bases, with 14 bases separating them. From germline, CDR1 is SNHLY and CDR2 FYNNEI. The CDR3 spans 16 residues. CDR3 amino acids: CASRRRRDSGANVLTF. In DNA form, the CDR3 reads TGTGCCAGCCGTAGAAGACGGGACTCTGGGGCCAACGTCCTGACTTTC.

CDR3 amino acids: CASSLDTVPKYNEQFF. Here the CDR3 DNA reads TGCGCCAGCAGCTTGGATACAGTTCCGAAGTACAATGAGCAGTTCTTC. V and J are TRBV5-1 and TRBJ2-1, with unresolved D. CDR3 length: 16 amino acids. Germline CDR1 is SGHRS and CDR2 is YFSETQ. Trimming took off 0 bases at V and 4 bases at J, with 14 bases between the two ends.

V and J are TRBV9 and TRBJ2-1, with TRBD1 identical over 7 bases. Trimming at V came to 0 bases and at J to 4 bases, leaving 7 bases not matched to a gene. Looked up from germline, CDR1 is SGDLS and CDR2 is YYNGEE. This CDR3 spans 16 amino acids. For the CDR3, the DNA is TGTGCCAGCAGCGTAGGTAGGGGGCCCTCTTACAATGAGCAGTTCTTC. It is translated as CASSVGRGPSYNEQFF.

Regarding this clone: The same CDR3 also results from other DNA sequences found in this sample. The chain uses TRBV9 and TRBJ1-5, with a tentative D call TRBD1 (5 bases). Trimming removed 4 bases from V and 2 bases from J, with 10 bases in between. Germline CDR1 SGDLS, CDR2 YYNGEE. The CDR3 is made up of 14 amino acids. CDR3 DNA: TGTGCCAGCAGCCCAACAGGAGGCAATCAGCCCCAGCATTTT. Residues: CASSPTGGNQPQHF.

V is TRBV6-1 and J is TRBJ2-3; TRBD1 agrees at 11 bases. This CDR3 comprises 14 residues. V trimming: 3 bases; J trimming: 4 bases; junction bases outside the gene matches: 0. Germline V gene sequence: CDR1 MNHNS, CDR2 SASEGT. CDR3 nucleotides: TGTGCCAGCAGTGAGGGACAGGGGGCAGATACGCAGTATTTT. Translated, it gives CASSEGQGADTQYF.

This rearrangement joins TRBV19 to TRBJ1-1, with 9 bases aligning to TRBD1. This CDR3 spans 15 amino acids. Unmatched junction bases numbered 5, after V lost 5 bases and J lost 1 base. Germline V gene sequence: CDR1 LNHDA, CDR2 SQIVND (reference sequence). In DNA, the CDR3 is TGTGCCAGTAGTCCGACAGGGGGTAAGAACACTGAAGCTTTCTTT. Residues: CASSPTGGKNTEAFF. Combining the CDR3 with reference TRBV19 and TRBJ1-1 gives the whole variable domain DGGITQSPKYLFRKEGQNVTLSCEQNLNHDAMYWYRQDPGQGLRLIYYSQIVNDFQKGDIAEGYSVSREKKESFPLTVTSAQKNPTAFYLCASSPTGGKNTEAFFGQGTRLTVV.

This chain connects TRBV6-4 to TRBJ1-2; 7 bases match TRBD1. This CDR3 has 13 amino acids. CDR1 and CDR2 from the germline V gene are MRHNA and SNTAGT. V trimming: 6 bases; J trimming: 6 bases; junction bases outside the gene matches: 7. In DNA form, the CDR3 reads TGTGCCAGCAGACGGACAGGATCGGATGGCTACACCTTC. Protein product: CASRRTGSDGYTF.

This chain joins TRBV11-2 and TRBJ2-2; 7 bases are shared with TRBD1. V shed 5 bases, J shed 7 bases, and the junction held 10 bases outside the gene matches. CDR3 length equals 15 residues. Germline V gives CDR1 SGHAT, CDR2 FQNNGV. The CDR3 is CASSRLRGIDGELFF. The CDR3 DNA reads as TGTGCCAGCAGCCGTCTCAGGGGGATCGACGGGGAGCTGTTTTTT.

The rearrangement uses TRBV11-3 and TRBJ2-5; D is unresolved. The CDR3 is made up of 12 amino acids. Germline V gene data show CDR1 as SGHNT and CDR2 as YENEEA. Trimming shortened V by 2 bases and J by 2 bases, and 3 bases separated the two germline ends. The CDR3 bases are TGTGCCAGCAGCTTACTGCAAGAGACCCAGTACTTC. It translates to CASSLLQETQYF.

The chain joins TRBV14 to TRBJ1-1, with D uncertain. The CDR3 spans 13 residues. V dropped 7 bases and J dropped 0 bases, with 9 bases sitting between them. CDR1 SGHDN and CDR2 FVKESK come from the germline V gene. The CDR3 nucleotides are TGTGCCAGCAATCAACTTTTGAACACTGAAGCTTTCTTT. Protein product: CASNQLLNTEAFF.

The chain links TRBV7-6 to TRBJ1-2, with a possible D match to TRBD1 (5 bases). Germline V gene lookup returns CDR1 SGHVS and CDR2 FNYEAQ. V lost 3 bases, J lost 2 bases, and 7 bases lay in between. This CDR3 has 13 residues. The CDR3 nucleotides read TGTGCCAGCAGCTTCCGACAGAACTATGGCTACACCTTC. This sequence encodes CASSFRQNYGYTF.

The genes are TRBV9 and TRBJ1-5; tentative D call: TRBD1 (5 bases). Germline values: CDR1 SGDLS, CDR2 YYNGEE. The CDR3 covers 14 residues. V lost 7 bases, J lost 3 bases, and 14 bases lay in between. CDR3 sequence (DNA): TGTGCCAGCGGGGAGGGGACCGACAATCAGCCCCAGCATTTT. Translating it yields CASGEGTDNQPQHF.

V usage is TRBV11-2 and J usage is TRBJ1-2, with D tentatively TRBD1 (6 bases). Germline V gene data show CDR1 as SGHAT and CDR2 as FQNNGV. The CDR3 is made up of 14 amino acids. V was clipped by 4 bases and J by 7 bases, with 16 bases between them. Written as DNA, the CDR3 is TGTGCCAGCAGCTCGGGCATCGGACAGCCTGGCTACACCTTC. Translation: CASSSGIGQPGYTF. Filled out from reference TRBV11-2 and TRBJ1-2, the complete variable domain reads EAGVAQSPRYKIIEKRQSVAFWCNPISGHATLYWYQQILGQGPKLLIQFQNNGVVDDSQLPKDRFSAERLKGVDSTLKIQPAKLEDSAVYLCASSSGIGQPGYTFGSGTRLTVV.

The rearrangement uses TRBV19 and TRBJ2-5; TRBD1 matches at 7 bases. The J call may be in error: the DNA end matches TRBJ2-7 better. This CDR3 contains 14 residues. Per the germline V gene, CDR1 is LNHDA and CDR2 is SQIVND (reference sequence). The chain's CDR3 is CATAAGTASYEQYF. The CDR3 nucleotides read TGTGCCACCGCCGCCGGGACAGCTTCCTACGAGCAGTACTTC.

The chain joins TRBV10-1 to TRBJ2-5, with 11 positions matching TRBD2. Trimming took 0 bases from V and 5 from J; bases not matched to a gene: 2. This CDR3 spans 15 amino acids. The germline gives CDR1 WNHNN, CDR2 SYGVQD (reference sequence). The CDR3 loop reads CASSESRTSGETQYF. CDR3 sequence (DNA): TGCGCCAGCAGTGAGTCCAGGACTAGCGGGGAGACCCAGTACTTC.

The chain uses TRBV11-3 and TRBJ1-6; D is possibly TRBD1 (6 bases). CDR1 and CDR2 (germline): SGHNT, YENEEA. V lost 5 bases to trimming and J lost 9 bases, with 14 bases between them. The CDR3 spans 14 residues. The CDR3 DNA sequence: TGTGCCAGCAGCCCGCATCAAGGGGGTTCACCCCTCCACTTT. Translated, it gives CASSPHQGGSPLHF.

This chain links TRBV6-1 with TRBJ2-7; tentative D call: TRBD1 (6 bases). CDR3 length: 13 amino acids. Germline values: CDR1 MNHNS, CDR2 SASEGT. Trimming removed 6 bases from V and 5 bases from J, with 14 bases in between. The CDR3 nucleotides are TGTGCCAGCAGACCGGGACATGTTAACGAGCAGTACTTC. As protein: CASRPGHVNEQYF.

The CDR3 here is CASSSMTVPTDTQYF. The CDR3 DNA follows: TGTGCCAGCAGCTCTATGACAGTTCCAACAGATACGCAGTATTTT. This chain connects TRBV9 to TRBJ2-3; possibly TRBD1 for D (5 bases). The CDR3 contains 15 residues. CDR1 and CDR2 (germline): SGDLS, YYNGEE. V shed 4 bases and J shed 3 bases, with 15 bases lying between them.

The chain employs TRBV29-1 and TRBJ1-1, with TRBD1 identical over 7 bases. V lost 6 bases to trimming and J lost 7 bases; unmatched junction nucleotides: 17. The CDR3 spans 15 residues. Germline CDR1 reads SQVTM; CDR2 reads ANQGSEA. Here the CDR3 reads CSVPWDSYAMGEAFF. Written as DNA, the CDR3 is TGCAGCGTGCCTTGGGACAGTTATGCCATGGGTGAAGCTTTCTTT.

This CDR3 reads CSVEGGPGRAKNIQYF. The CDR3 coding sequence is TGCAGCGTTGAAGGGGGGCCGGGAAGGGCCAAAAACATTCAGTACTTC. J is TRBJ2-4 and V is TRBV29-1; D perhaps matches TRBD1 (6 bases). Per the germline V gene, CDR1 is SQVTM and CDR2 is ANQGSEA. There are 16 residues in the CDR3. V lost 1 base and J lost 1, with 14 bases in between.

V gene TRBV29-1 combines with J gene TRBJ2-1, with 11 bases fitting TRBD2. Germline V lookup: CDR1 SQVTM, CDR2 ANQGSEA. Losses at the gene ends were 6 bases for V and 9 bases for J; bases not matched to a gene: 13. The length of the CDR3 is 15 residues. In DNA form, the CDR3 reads TGCAGCGTGCTGATGACTAGCGGGAAAGGTGGTGAGCAGTTCTTC. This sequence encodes CSVLMTSGKGGEQFF.

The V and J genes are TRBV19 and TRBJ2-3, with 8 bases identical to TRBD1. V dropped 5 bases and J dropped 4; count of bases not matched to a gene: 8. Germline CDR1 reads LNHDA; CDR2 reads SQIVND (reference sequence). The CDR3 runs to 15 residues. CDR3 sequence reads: CASSVWQGAADTQYF. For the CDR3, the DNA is TGTGCCAGTAGTGTGTGGCAGGGGGCGGCAGATACGCAGTATTTT. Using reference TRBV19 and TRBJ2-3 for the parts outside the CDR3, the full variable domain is DGGITQSPKYLFRKEGQNVTLSCEQNLNHDAMYWYRQDPGQGLRLIYYSQIVNDFQKGDIAEGYSVSREKKESFPLTVTSAQKNPTAFYLCASSVWQGAADTQYFGPGTRLTVL.

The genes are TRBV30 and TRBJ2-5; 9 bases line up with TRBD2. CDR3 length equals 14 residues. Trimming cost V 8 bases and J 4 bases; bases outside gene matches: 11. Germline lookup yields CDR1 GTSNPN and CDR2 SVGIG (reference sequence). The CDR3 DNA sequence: TGTGCCGTCCAAAGCGGGGGGCATCTAGAGACCCAGTACTTC. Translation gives CAVQSGGHLETQYF.

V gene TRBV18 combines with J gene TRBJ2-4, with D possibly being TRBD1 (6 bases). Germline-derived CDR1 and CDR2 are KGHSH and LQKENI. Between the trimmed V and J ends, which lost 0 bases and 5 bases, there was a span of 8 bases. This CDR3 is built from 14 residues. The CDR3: CASSPPRQENIQYF. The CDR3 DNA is TGTGCCAGCTCACCACCTAGACAGGAAAACATTCAGTACTTC.

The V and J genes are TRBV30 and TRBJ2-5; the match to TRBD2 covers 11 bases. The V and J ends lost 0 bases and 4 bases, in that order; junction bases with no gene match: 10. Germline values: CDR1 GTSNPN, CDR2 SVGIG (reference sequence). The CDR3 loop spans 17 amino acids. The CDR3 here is CAWSVQLAGVAGETQYF. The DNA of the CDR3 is TGTGCCTGGAGTGTACAACTAGCGGGAGTGGCAGGAGAGACCCAGTACTTC.